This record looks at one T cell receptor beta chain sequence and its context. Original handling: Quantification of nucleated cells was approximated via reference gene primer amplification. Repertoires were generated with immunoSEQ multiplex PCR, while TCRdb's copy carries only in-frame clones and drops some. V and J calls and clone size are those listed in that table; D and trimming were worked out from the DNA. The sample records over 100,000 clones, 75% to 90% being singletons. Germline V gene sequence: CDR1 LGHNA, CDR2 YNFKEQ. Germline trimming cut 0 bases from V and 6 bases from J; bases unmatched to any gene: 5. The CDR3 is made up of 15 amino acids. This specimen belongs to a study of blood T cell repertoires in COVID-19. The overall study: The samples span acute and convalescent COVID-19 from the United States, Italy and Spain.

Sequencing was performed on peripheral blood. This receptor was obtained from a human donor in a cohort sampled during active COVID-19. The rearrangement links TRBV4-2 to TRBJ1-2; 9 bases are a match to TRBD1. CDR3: CASSQEGQGRDGYTF. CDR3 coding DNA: TGTGCCAGCAGCCAAGAAGGACAGGGGAGAGATGGCTACACCTTC.